The present T cell receptor (beta chain) was sequenced within a study of T-cell reconstitution after alpha-beta-depleted transplantation in children. This sample's TCRbeta library carried unique molecular identifier barcodes. TCRdb reprocessed the PCR reads with MiXCR, giving one entry per CDR3 protein. The sample holds 900,000 or so distinct CDR3 sequences, about 16% seen once. Only a few counts were recorded for this clonotype. CDR3 length: 16 amino acids. V gene TRBV21-1 combines with J gene TRBJ2-7; the D segment call TRBD1 is taken from the table without a DNA check. TRBV21-1 is designated a pseudogene. This TCR came from a male patient under 18 who had a stem cell transplant for acute lymphoblastic leukemia, so the T cells may come from the graft donor. Sequenced here: PBMCs, mostly from graft donor cells, sampled 360 days after TCRalphabeta/CD19-depleted stem cell transplant. The CDR3: CASSKYGDRKYYEQYF. In nucleotides, the CDR3 is TGTGCCAGCAGCAAATATGGAGACAGGAAATACTACGAGCAGTACTTC.